This T cell receptor (beta chain) was captured by sequencing in a study of long-term antiretroviral therapy in people with HIV. Study results and limitations: Post-ART diversity increased but stayed below transplant donor controls.

Sampling of each donor yielded at least one pre-ART PBMC sample and at least two post-ART PBMC samples. At the survey level, the v3.0 immunoSEQ assay was run. Profiling relied on immunoSEQ multiplex PCR, and the TCRdb table lists in-frame clones only, not all of them. The profile shows tens of thousands of clones, roughly 80% of them singletons. As to this clone: Its antigen is undetermined.

Germline values: CDR1 LGHNA, CDR2 YSLEER. V dropped 0 bases and J dropped 6; count of bases not matched to a gene: 6. CDR3 size: 15 residues. This receptor was obtained from a man between 18 and 29 years old with HIV. The V gene is TRBV4-3, the J gene TRBJ2-7, with TRBD2 identical over 9 bases. Here the sequenced sample was unsorted PBMCs, taken 0.3 years after starting antiretroviral therapy. CDR3 in amino acids: CASSQDVTSGIEQYF. CDR3 coding DNA: TGCGCCAGCAGCCAAGATGTGACTAGCGGAATCGAGCAGTACTTC.